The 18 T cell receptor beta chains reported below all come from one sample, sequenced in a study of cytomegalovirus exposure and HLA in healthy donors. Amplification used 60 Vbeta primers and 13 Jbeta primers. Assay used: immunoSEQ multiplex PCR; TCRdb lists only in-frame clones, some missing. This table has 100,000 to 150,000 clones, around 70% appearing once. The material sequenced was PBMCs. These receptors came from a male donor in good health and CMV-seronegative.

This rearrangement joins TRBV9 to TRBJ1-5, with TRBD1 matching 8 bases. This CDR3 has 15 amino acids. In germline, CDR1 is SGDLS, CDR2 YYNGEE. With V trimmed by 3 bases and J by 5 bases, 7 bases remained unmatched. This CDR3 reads CASSATGEADQPQHF. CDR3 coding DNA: TGTGCCAGCAGCGCGACAGGGGAAGCGGATCAGCCCCAGCATTTT. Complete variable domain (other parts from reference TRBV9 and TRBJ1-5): DSGVTQTPKHLITATGQRVTLRCSPRSGDLSVYWYQQSLDQGLQFLIQYYNGEERAKGNILERFSAQQFPDLHSELNLSSLELGDSALYFCASSATGEADQPQHFGDGTRLSIL.

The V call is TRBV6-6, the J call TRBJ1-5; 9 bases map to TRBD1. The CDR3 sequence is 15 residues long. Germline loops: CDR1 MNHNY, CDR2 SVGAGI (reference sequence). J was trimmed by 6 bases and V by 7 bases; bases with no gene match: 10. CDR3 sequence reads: CASTNPGQGGQPQHF. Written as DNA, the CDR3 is TGTGCCAGCACTAACCCGGGACAGGGAGGTCAGCCCCAGCATTTT.

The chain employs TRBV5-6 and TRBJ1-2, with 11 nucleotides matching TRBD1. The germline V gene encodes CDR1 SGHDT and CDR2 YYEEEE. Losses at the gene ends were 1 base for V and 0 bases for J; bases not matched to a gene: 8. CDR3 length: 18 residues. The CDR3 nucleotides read TGTGCCAGCAGCTTGTCCCGGACAGGGGGCTCCTCTAACTATGGCTACACCTTC. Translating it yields CASSLSRTGGSSNYGYTF.

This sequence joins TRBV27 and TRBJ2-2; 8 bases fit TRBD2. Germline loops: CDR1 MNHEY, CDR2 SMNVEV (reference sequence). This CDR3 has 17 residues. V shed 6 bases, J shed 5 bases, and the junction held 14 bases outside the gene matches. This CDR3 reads CASRKFSGEGNTGELFF. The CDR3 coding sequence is TGTGCCAGCAGGAAATTTAGCGGGGAAGGGAATACCGGGGAGCTGTTTTTT.

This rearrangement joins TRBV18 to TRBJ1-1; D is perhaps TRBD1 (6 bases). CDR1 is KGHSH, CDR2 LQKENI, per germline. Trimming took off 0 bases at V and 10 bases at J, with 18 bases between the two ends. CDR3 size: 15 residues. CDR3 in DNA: TGTGCCAGCTCACCACCGTCCAACAGGGAGTATGCAGCTTTCTTT. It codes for CASSPPSNREYAAFF.

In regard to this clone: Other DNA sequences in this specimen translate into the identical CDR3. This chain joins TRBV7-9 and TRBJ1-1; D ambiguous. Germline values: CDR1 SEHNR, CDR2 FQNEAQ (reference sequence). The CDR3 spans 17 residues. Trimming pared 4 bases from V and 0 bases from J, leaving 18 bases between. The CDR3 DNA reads TGTGCCAGCAGCTCCCCGCGGGCCGATAGACTGAACACTGAAGCTTTCTTT. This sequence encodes CASSSPRADRLNTEAFF. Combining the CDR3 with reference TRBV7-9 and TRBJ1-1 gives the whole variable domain DTGVSQNPRHKITKRGQNVTFRCDPISEHNRLYWYRQTLGQGPEFLTYFQNEAQLEKSRLLSDRFSAERPKGSFSTLEIQRTEQGDSAMYLCASSSPRADRLNTEAFFGQGTRLTVV.

CDR3 sequence (DNA): TGTGCCAGCAGTTCCCAGGGTAAAAACACCATATATTTT. Its translation: CASSSQGKNTIYF. V gene TRBV28 combines with J gene TRBJ1-3, with a weak D call TRBD1 (5 bases). Germline V lookup: CDR1 MDHEN, CDR2 SYDVKM. V dropped 4 bases and J dropped 6 bases, with 10 bases sitting between them. CDR3 length equals 13 residues.

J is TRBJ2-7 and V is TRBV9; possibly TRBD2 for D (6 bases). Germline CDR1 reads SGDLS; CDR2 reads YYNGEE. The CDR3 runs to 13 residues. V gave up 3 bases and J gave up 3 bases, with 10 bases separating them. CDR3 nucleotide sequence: TGTGCCAGCAGCGGCGACGGGGGCTACGAGCAGTACTTC. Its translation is CASSGDGGYEQYF.

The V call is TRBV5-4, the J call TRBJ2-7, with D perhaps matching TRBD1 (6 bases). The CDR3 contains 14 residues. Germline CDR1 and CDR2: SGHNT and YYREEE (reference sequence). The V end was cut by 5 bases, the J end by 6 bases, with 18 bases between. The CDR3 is CASRLRQESGEQYF. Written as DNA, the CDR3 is TGTGCCAGCAGACTCAGACAGGAATCTGGCGAGCAGTACTTC.

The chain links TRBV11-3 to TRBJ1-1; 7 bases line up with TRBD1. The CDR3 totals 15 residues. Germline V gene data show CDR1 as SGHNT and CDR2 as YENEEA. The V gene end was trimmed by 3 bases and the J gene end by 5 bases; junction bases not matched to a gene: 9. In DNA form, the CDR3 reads TGTGCCAGCAGCTTCTCAACAGGGGATGATACTGAAGCTTTCTTT. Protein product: CASSFSTGDDTEAFF.

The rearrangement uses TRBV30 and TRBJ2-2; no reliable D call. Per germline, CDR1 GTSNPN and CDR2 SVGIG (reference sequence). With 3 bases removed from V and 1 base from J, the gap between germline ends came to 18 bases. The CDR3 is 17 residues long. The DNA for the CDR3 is TGTGCCTGGAGAAAAGAGGTTAGGTTTTTGAACACCGGGGAGCTGTTTTTT. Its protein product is CAWRKEVRFLNTGELFF. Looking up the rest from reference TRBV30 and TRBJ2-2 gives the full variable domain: SQTIHQWPATLVQPVGSPLSLECTVEGTSNPNLYWYRQAAGRGLQLLFYSVGIGQISSEVPQNLSASRPQDRQFILSSKKLLLSDSGFYLCAWRKEVRFLNTGELFFGEGSRLTVL.

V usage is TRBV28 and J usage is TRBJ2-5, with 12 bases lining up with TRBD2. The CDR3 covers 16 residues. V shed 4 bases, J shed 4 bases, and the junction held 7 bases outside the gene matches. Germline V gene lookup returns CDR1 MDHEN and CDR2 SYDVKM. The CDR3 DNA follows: TGTGCCAGCAGTTCCAGGACTAGCGGGATAAGAGAGACCCAGTACTTC. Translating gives CASSSRTSGIRETQYF.

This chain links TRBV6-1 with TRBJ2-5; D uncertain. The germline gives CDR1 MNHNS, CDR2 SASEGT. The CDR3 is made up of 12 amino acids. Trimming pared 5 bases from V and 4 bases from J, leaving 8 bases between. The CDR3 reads CASSRVGETQYF. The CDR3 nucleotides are TGTGCCAGCAGTCGAGTTGGAGAGACCCAGTACTTC.

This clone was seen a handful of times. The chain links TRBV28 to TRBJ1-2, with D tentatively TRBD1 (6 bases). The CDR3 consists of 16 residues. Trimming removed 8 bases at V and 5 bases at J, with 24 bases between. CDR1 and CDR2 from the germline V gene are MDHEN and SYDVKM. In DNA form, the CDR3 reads TGTGCCAGCCACGGCAGCGGTGGCAGGGGCGGATATGGCTACACCTTC. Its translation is CASHGSGGRGGYGYTF.

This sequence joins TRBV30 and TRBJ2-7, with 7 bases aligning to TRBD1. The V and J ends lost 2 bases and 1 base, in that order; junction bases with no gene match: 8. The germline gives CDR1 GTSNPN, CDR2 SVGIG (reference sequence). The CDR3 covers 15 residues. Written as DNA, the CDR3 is TGTGCCTGGAGTCGTCTAGGGACAGCATCCTACGAGCAGTACTTC. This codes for CAWSRLGTASYEQYF.

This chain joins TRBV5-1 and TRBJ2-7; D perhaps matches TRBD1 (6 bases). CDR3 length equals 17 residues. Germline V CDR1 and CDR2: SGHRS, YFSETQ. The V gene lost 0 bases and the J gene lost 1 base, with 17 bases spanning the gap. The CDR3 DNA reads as TGCGCCAGCAGCTTGGTTCCCCCCGGACAGAGGTCCTACGAGCAGTACTTC. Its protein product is CASSLVPPGQRSYEQYF.

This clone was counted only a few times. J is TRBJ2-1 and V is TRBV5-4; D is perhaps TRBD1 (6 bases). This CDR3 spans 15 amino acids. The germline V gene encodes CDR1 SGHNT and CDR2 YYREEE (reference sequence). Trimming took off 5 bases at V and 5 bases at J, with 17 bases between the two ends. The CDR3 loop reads CASRRQQGSNNEQFF. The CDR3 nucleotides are TGTGCCAGCAGACGACAACAGGGAAGCAACAATGAGCAGTTCTTC.

CDR3 DNA sequence: TGTGCCAGCAGCTTGGGGACAGGGCGACTGTCGGGATATGGCTACACCTTC. Encoded protein: CASSLGTGRLSGYGYTF. The V gene is TRBV5-8, the J gene TRBJ1-2, with TRBD1 identical over 8 bases. Germline lookup yields CDR1 SGHTS and CDR2 YDEGEE. V lost 0 bases to trimming and J lost 5 bases; unmatched junction nucleotides: 12. This CDR3 is 17 amino acids long.